This TCR beta chain emerged from a study of CDR3 diversity in severe acne. In its sample, this clonotype was seen many times. TCRdb reanalysed the PCR reads using MiXCR and keeps one entry per CDR3 protein. The sample has around 85,000 distinct CDR3 sequences; about 49% are singletons. V was trimmed by 3 bases and J by 3 bases, leaving 19 bases between them. The CDR3 covers 17 residues. In germline, CDR1 is LNHNV, CDR2 YYDKDF (reference sequence). This chain links TRBV15 with TRBJ2-3, with a tentative D call TRBD2 (5 bases). The source of this sequence is a male donor with severe acne vulgaris. The sequenced sample consisted of blood. The CDR3 nucleotides read TGTGCCACCAGCAGTCGCGAACGACTACTCCTAACAGATACGCAGTATTTT. This gives the protein CATSSRERLLLTDTQYF.